This T cell receptor beta chain was sequenced for a study of T cells in Graves' hyperthyroidism and ophthalmopathy. RNA transcripts yielded amplified TCR beta CDR3 regions. HTBI primers drove first-round RT-PCR of the TCR CDR3. TCRdb reprocessed the multiplex PCR reads via MiXCR and lists one record per CDR3 protein. Of about 380,000 distinct CDR3 sequences listed, roughly 15% are singletons. This clonotype was counted ten times or more. Germline V gene lookup returns CDR1 MDHEN and CDR2 SYDVKM. The junction had 5 bases not matched to a gene; V was cut back by 1 base and J by 0 bases. The CDR3 has 16 residues.

Specimen: blood. This chain joins TRBV28 and TRBJ2-5, with TRBD2 matching over 7 bases. This TCR came from a woman aged 25 to 39 with Graves' ophthalmopathy. CDR3 bases: TGTGCCAGCAGTTTATCAAGCGGGATTTACCAAGAGACCCAGTACTTC. Protein product: CASSLSSGIYQETQYF.